This TCR beta chain was sequenced during a study of cytomegalovirus exposure and HLA in healthy donors. The ends were cut back, 6 bases at V and 4 bases at J, with 9 bases in the middle. The CDR3 consists of 12 residues. CDR1 and CDR2 (germline): MDHEN, SYDVKM. As concerns this clone: Its antigen is still unknown.

The PCR had 60 Vbeta and 13 Jbeta primers. Data came from immunoSEQ multiplex PCR; TCRdb stores just in-frame clones and leaves some out. Of fewer than 200,000 clones detected, approximately 11% appear once; the ten largest clones hold about 7.8%. General study points: The study designated 150 to 200 TCR beta chains cytomegalovirus-associated. Analyses of presence/absence relied on an assumption of roughly uniform sequencing depth across donors.

Sample: PBMCs. The V gene is TRBV28, the J gene TRBJ1-2; D gene unclear. The TCR comes from a man aged 45-60 years in good health and CMV-seropositive. CDR3 loop: CASREGGYGYTF. The CDR3 nucleotides are TGTGCCAGCAGGGAGGGTGGCTATGGCTACACCTTC.